This T cell receptor beta chain was obtained from a study of blood T cells in healthy people across ages. Study outcomes and limitations: Reliance upon unsorted PBMCs precluded definitive naive versus antigen-experienced comparison.

Alongside a J-beta primer mix, a sample-barcoded 5' primer served in a second PCR lasting about 6 to 11 cycles. The template-switch adaptor, which had 12 random nucleotides, put a tag on each cDNA molecule. MiXCR, run by TCRdb on the 5' RACE reads, gives a single entry per CDR3 protein. The sample has about 1.4 million distinct CDR3 sequences, 55% to 75% seen once. Aged roughly 6 to 100, donors were systemically healthy Caucasians from Russia. Deletions cut 8 bases from V and 2 bases from J, with 7 bases between. CDR1 is SEHNR, CDR2 FQNEAQ, per germline (reference sequence). The CDR3 covers 11 residues. A note on this clonotype: Its antigen is as yet unknown.

The receptor was isolated from a man between 18 and 29 years old in good health. Sequenced: blood. The chain is built from TRBV7-9 and TRBJ2-7; D is undetermined. The CDR3 is CASVSTYEQYF. The CDR3 DNA is TGTGCCAGCGTATCCACCTACGAGCAGTACTTC.